A selection of T cell receptor beta chains follows, all from one sample in a study of cytotoxic CD8 clonotypes in ibrutinib-treated CLL. TCRdb keeps only in-frame clones here, not all; method: immunoSEQ multiplex PCR. This table holds 160,000 or so clones, over 75% found once. This sample comprised PBMCs, obtained at disease progression, from a patient treated with ibrutinib. The receptors stem from a human donor with chronic lymphocytic leukemia. The CDR3 runs from the conserved cysteine through the conserved F or W. Each record gives: clone size, J gene, D gene, V gene, CDR3 DNA, CDR3 protein. The D gene is left open where the match is weak. Clone sizes are given selectively: once, few, many, or a class where the clone is expanded.

once	TRBJ2-7	.	TRBV6-6	TGTGCCAGCCGGGGATTCTCCCAGAGCTCCTACGAGCAGTACTTC	CASRGFSQSSYEQYF
.	TRBJ1-2	.	TRBV6-1	TGTGCCAGCAGTTCGGAAACAGGGCTCTACGGCTACACCTTC	CASSSETGLYGYTF
once	TRBJ1-2	.	TRBV28	TGTGCCAGCAGTTTATTGATGGGGGACACCGATGGCTACACCTTC	CASSLLMGDTDGYTF
.	TRBJ1-4	.	TRBV2	TGTGCCAGCAGCGCCATGGGGGGAGCAACTAATGAAAAACTGTTTTTT	CASSAMGGATNEKLFF
.	TRBJ1-4	.	TRBV28	TGTGCCAGCAGGACCGACCTTGGTGAAAAACTGTTTTTT	CASRTDLGEKLFF
.	TRBJ2-3	.	TRBV14	TGTGCCAGCAGCCTCTGGGCCCGTCTACACGATACGCAGTATTTT	CASSLWARLHDTQYF
.	TRBJ2-2	.	TRBV4-1	TGCGCCAGCAGCCAAGGTTCTGTAATGGACACCGGGGAGCTGTTTTTT	CASSQGSVMDTGELFF
.	TRBJ1-2	.	TRBV6-5	TGTGCCAGCAGCCTATATGGGGCCTATGGCTACACCTTC	CASSLYGAYGYTF
.	TRBJ2-3	.	TRBV5-6	TGTGCCAGCACCCTAGATTATAGCGTCACAGATACGCAGTATTTT	CASTLDYSVTDTQYF
.	TRBJ1-2	TRBD1	TRBV6-1	TGTGCCAGCAGCCTGGGACAGACGGCCAACTATGGCTACACCTTC	CASSLGQTANYGYTF
.	TRBJ2-5	.	TRBV27	TGTGCCAGCAGGAAACAGGGTGGGGAGACCCAGTACTTC	CASRKQGGETQYF
.	TRBJ2-1	TRBD1	TRBV7-2	TGTGCCAGCAGCTCGGGACAGGGGTATTACAATGAGCAGTTCTTC	CASSSGQGYYNEQFF
.	TRBJ1-1	.	TRBV18	TGTGCCAGCTCACCAGGGCAATATAGTCGAAGTGAAGCTTTCTTT	CASSPGQYSRSEAFF
.	TRBJ2-7	.	TRBV28	TGTGCCAGCCGGCAGGGGGGTACCTACGAGCAGTACTTC	CASRQGGTYEQYF
once	TRBJ2-7	.	TRBV2	TGTGCCAGCAGCTCCCAGGCGTACTACGAGCAGTACTTC	CASSSQAYYEQYF
.	TRBJ2-7	TRBD1	TRBV5-1	TGCGCCAGCAGCTTGTTTTACAGGGGGTCCTACGAGCAGTACTTC	CASSLFYRGSYEQYF
.	TRBJ2-4	TRBD2	TRBV9	TGTGCCAGCAGCGTAGCCTCTAGCGGGAGAAACATTCAGTACTTC	CASSVASSGRNIQYF
few	TRBJ1-2	TRBD1	TRBV6-1	TGTGCCAGCAGTTCCGGGACAGGGATACCCTATGGCTACACCTTC	CASSSGTGIPYGYTF
.	TRBJ1-2	TRBD1	TRBV27	TGTGCCAGCAGTTTAGGCCCTTACCGGGACAGGGGAGGGAAGGGCTACACCTTC	CASSLGPYRDRGGKGYTF
.	TRBJ1-2	.	TRBV30	TGTGCCTGGAGCCCACAGACTTCCTATGGCTACACCTTC	CAWSPQTSYGYTF
.	TRBJ2-1	TRBD2	TRBV9	TGTGCCAGCAGCGTAGGGACTAGCGGGAGGAGGCAGTTCTTC	CASSVGTSGRRQFF
.	TRBJ1-3	.	TRBV28	TGTGCCAGCAGTTTGGAGGGCACCATATATTTT	CASSLEGTIYF
once	TRBJ2-5	TRBD1	TRBV10-2	TGCGCCAGCAGTGGGACAGGTCGGGAGACCCAGTACTTC	CASSGTGRETQYF
.	TRBJ1-1	.	TRBV4-2	TGTGCCAGCAGCAGGGGATCGGCGAACACTGAAGCTTTCTTT	CASSRGSANTEAFF
.	TRBJ1-4	.	TRBV5-1	TGCGCCAGCAGCTATAGGGCGGCCAGTGCAACTAATGAAAAACTGTTTTTT	CASSYRAASATNEKLFF
.	TRBJ1-1	TRBD1	TRBV19	TGTGCCAGTAGTAGGGACAGGGTGAACACTGAAGCTTTCTTT	CASSRDRVNTEAFF
.	TRBJ2-1	.	TRBV4-2	TGTGCCAGCAGCCAAGATCCCGGGACTCGTGGCTCCGGTGAGCAGTTCTTC	CASSQDPGTRGSGEQFF
.	TRBJ2-2	.	TRBV5-4	TGTGCCAGCAGCTTCAATACCGGGGAGCTGTTTTTT	CASSFNTGELFF
.	TRBJ2-1	.	TRBV27	TGTGCCAGCAGTGTCTACAATGAGCAGTTCTTC	CASSVYNEQFF
.	TRBJ2-5	.	TRBV7-9	TGTGCCAGCCAGGGGCAAGAGACCCAGTACTTC	CASQGQETQYF
.	TRBJ2-1	.	TRBV7-6	TGTGCCAGCAGCTTAGCGATGGGATCCAATGAGCAGTTCTTC	CASSLAMGSNEQFF
few	TRBJ1-2	.	TRBV19	TGTGCCAGTACCATGGGTGGGGATTTTTACTATGGCTACACCTTC	CASTMGGDFYYGYTF